These T cell receptor beta chains were read from a single sample in a study of T cell responses to AZD1222 COVID-19 vaccine. Repertoires were generated with immunoSEQ multiplex PCR, while TCRdb's copy carries only in-frame clones and drops some. The table lists 150,000 to 250,000 clones, 80% to 95% of them singletons. The sequenced sample was peripheral blood, obtained 28 days after the second AZD1222 dose. Receptors originate from an adult who received the AZD1222 COVID-19 vaccine. The CDR3 runs from the conserved cysteine through the conserved F or W. A D gene is named only where the DNA matches it firmly. Clone size appears in some rows only: once, few, many, or a class for an expanded clone.

>.|TRBJ2-1|TRBV13|.
TGTGCCAGCAGCCGGGGATCGGTGGGTGGTGAGCAGTTCTTC
CASSRGSVGGEQFF
>.|TRBJ2-7|TRBV6-1|TRBD2
TGTGCCAGCAGTGAACCCTGGACTAGCGGCTACGAGCAGTACTTC
CASSEPWTSGYEQYF
>.|TRBJ1-4|TRBV5-1|.
TGCGCCAGCAGTCTCCTCGGAGATACGGGCGAAAAACTGTTTTTT
CASSLLGDTGEKLFF
>.|TRBJ2-2|TRBV7-2|TRBD2
TGTGCCAGCAGCTTAGGACTAGCAAACACCGGGGAGCTGTTTTTT
CASSLGLANTGELFF
>once|TRBJ2-3|TRBV5-6|TRBD1
TGTGCCAGCAGCTTGGACGAGGGGGCCAGCACAGATACGCAGTATTTT
CASSLDEGASTDTQYF
>.|TRBJ2-7|TRBV3-1/TRBV3-2|TRBD1
TGTGCCAGCAGCCTTCCGGGACAGGGGGCCCACGAGCAGTACTTC
CASSLPGQGAHEQYF
>.|TRBJ1-1|TRBV10-3|.
TGTGCCATCAGTGAGGTGGGGAACACTGAAGCTTTCTTT
CAISEVGNTEAFF
>.|TRBJ1-2|TRBV11-2|.
TGTGCCAGCAGCTTGCGGGTTGGCTACACCTTC
CASSLRVGYTF
>few|TRBJ2-7|TRBV7-9|.
TGTGCCAGCAGCTCGCAGGGGACCTACGAGCAGTACTTC
CASSSQGTYEQYF
>.|TRBJ1-5|TRBV5-5|.
TGTGCCAGCAGCTTGGTAGGGACCCTAAATCAGCCCCAGCATTTT
CASSLVGTLNQPQHF
>.|TRBJ1-3|TRBV6-5|.
TGTGCCAGCAGTTATGACTTGAGAACATCCGGAAACACCATATATTTT
CASSYDLRTSGNTIYF
>.|TRBJ1-5|TRBV4-2|TRBD1
TGTGCCAGCAGCCAAGGAGGGGACAGGGGTAATCAGCCCCAGCATTTT
CASSQGGDRGNQPQHF
>.|TRBJ1-1|TRBV4-2|.
TGTGCCAGCAGCCAAGGTGGACTCGGCACTGAAGCTTTCTTT
CASSQGGLGTEAFF
>.|TRBJ1-2|TRBV7-2|.
TGTGCCAGCAGCTTGCCGGGGGAAGCCTATGGCTACACCTTC
CASSLPGEAYGYTF
>.|TRBJ1-1|TRBV7-2|.
TGTGCCAGCAGCTTAGCTGGGGCGGATACTGAAGCTTTCTTT
CASSLAGADTEAFF
>.|TRBJ1-1|TRBV5-1|TRBD1
TGCGCCAGCAGCTTACAGGGGGGCGATGAAGCTTTCTTT
CASSLQGGDEAFF
>.|TRBJ1-4|TRBV28|TRBD1
TGTGCCAGCAGTGCCCCCGGGACAGGGGCTGAAAAACTGTTTTTT
CASSAPGTGAEKLFF
>.|TRBJ1-5|TRBV5-1|.
TGCGCCAGCAGCTTGGACGGTGATAGCAATCAGCCCCAGCATTTT
CASSLDGDSNQPQHF